The T cell receptor (beta chain) described here comes from a study of blood T cell repertoires in COVID-19. Across the study: Nucleic acid was either cDNA or gDNA, and it came from T cells, B-cell-depleted T cells, or PBMCs.

Germline loops: CDR1 SQVTM, CDR2 ANQGSEA. Between the trimmed V and J ends, which lost 4 bases and 5 bases, there was a span of 11 bases. The CDR3 totals 13 residues. This table comes from immunoSEQ multiplex PCR, and its TCRdb copy is limited to in-frame clones, with some not included. Altogether around 120,000 clones are present, over 80% being singletons, with the ten largest covering under 30%. The receptor was isolated from a woman in her sixties or seventies with acute or convalescent COVID-19. The sample comprised peripheral blood. The V gene is TRBV29-1, the J gene TRBJ1-4; D is possibly TRBD1 (5 bases). As DNA, the CDR3 is TGCAGCGTTGTGGGGGACTCAAATGAAAAACTGTTTTTT. It encodes CSVVGDSNEKLFF.